Following are 28 T cell receptor beta chains from one sample sequenced in a study of T cell responses to AZD1222 COVID-19 vaccine. Clones were sequenced by immunoSEQ multiplex PCR, and TCRdb holds only the in-frame ones, with some missing. The sample holds some 150,000 clones, roughly four fifths seen once. Sequencing used peripheral blood, obtained on day 0 of MenACWY control vaccination. The receptors derive from an adult in good health.

CDR3 in amino acids: CASSRGEVGYGYTF. As DNA, the CDR3 is TGCGCCAGCAGCAGGGGAGAGGTTGGCTATGGCTACACCTTC. The V call is TRBV5-1, the J call TRBJ1-2; tentative D call: TRBD1 (5 bases). V was cut by 4 bases and J by 4 bases, with 14 bases left in between. Germline loops: CDR1 SGHRS, CDR2 YFSETQ. CDR3 length: 14 amino acids.

This clone was counted at least ten times. This chain uses TRBV2 with TRBJ1-5; D is unresolved. In germline, CDR1 is SNHLY, CDR2 FYNNEI. V dropped 5 bases and J dropped 0 bases, with 5 bases sitting between them. This CDR3 spans 13 amino acids. The CDR3 nucleotides read TGTGCCAGCAGTACTTATAGCAATCAGCCCCAGCATTTT. This sequence encodes CASSTYSNQPQHF.

This clone was detected only once. The CDR3: CAISDLGDNQPQHF. Written as DNA, the CDR3 is TGTGCCATCAGTGACCTAGGAGATAATCAGCCCCAGCATTTT. This chain joins TRBV10-3 and TRBJ1-5; D gene unclear. This CDR3 spans 14 amino acids. CDR1 and CDR2 (germline): ENHRY, SYGVKD. The V end lost 3 bases, the J end lost 4 bases, and 10 bases lay between the germline ends.

This clone was found a few times. The CDR3 is CASSPPGLAGELKYV. In nucleotides, the CDR3 is TGTGCCAGCAGCCCACCGGGACTAGCGGGGGAACTAAAGTACGTC. The rearrangement links TRBV7-2 to TRBJ2-7; TRBD2 matches 14 bases. Germline V gene data show CDR1 as SGHTA and CDR2 as FQGNSA. Unmatched junction bases numbered 11, after V lost 5 bases and J lost 11 bases. The CDR3 loop spans 15 amino acids.

The rearrangement links TRBV24-1 to TRBJ1-5; 8 bases match TRBD1. Germline loops: CDR1 KGHDR, CDR2 SFDVKD. V gave up 3 bases and J gave up 5 bases; unmatched junction bases: 5. This CDR3 region has 15 residues. CDR3 sequence reads: CATSDPTQGDQPQHF. CDR3 DNA sequence: TGTGCCACCAGTGATCCAACACAGGGGGATCAGCCCCAGCATTTT.

This chain uses TRBV6-5 with TRBJ1-2, with 8 bases fitting TRBD1. The CDR3 totals 15 residues. Trimming took 2 bases from V and 2 from J; bases not matched to a gene: 4. CDR1 MNHEY and CDR2 SVGAGI come from the germline V gene. The CDR3 nucleotides read TGTGCCAGCAGTTACCGACGGGACAGGAACTATGGCTACACCTTC. Amino acid sequence: CASSYRRDRNYGYTF.

This chain connects TRBV30 to TRBJ2-6; perhaps D is TRBD1 or TRBD2 (5 bases each). Trimming took 0 bases from V and 0 from J, leaving 18 bases between them. In germline, CDR1 is GTSNPN, CDR2 SVGIG (reference sequence). This CDR3 is built from 19 residues. CDR3 DNA sequence: TGTGCCTGGAGTGTACTTCGGGGCAGGCGACGCTCTGGGGCCAACGTCCTGACTTTC. Amino acids: CAWSVLRGRRRSGANVLTF.

This clone is a singleton in its sample. This chain joins TRBV5-1 and TRBJ2-3, with D perhaps being TRBD1 or TRBD2 (5 bases each). The CDR3 loop spans 14 amino acids. Between the trimmed V and J ends, which lost 0 bases and 5 bases, there was a span of 10 bases. Germline V CDR1 and CDR2: SGHRS, YFSETQ. CDR3 sequence (DNA): TGCGCCAGCAGCTTGGGCCGGGACCGAGATACGCAGTATTTT. Translated, it gives CASSLGRDRDTQYF.

V usage is TRBV6-5 and J usage is TRBJ1-2, with no clear D. V dropped 8 bases and J dropped 6 bases, with 10 bases sitting between them. This CDR3 is 11 amino acids long. CDR1 MNHEY and CDR2 SVGAGI come from the germline V gene. The CDR3 DNA is TGTGCCAGCTGGGGTTCGGATGGCTACACCTTC. It is translated as CASWGSDGYTF.

The chain joins TRBV3-1 (or the pseudogene TRBV3-2) to TRBJ2-5; possibly TRBD1 for D (5 bases). This CDR3 comprises 14 residues. The V and J ends lost 4 bases and 2 bases respectively, with 11 bases between them. Germline CDR1 is LGHDT and CDR2 is YNNKEL (reference sequence). CDR3 nucleotides: TGTGCCAGCAGCCGTTCGACAGCACAAGAGACCCAGTACTTC. Its translation: CASSRSTAQETQYF.

The chain combines TRBV28 with TRBJ2-5; weak D call: TRBD1 (5 bases). Per the germline V gene, CDR1 is MDHEN and CDR2 is SYDVKM. CDR3 size: 10 residues. With 8 bases removed from V and 9 bases from J, the gap between germline ends came to 10 bases. CDR3 region: CASGHPPQYF. The CDR3 DNA reads as TGTGCCAGCGGACACCCGCCCCAGTACTTC.

The chain couples TRBV27 to TRBJ1-2, with 8 positions matching TRBD1. V shed 5 bases, J shed 6 bases, and the junction held 17 bases outside the gene matches. CDR1 is MNHEY, CDR2 SMNVEV, per germline (reference sequence). The CDR3 is 17 amino acids. The CDR3 loop is CASSPLALGQGIHGYTF. In DNA, the CDR3 is TGTGCCAGCAGTCCCCTGGCCCTAGGACAGGGAATTCATGGCTACACCTTC.

The chain uses TRBV18 and TRBJ2-5; maybe TRBD1 (5 bases). Germline values: CDR1 KGHSH, CDR2 LQKENI. The CDR3 totals 13 residues. Trimming removed 4 bases at V and 4 bases at J, with 10 bases between. In DNA, the CDR3 is TGTGCCAGCTCACAGGGGATCCGAGAGACCCAGTACTTC. This encodes CASSQGIRETQYF.

V and J are TRBV28 and TRBJ2-6; TRBD1 matches at 8 bases. This CDR3 spans 17 amino acids. V lost 3 bases, J lost 4 bases, and 8 bases stayed unmatched. In germline, CDR1 is MDHEN, CDR2 SYDVKM. CDR3 amino acids: CASSFIGRGPGANVLTF. The CDR3 DNA sequence: TGTGCCAGCAGTTTCATCGGCAGGGGGCCCGGGGCCAACGTCCTGACTTTC.

The chain uses TRBV29-1 and TRBJ2-1; perhaps TRBD1 as D (5 bases). CDR3 size: 13 residues. Between the trimmed V and J ends, which lost 2 bases and 5 bases, there was a span of 10 bases. In germline, CDR1 is SQVTM, CDR2 ANQGSEA. CDR3 sequence reads: CSVETGSNNEQFF. In nucleotides, the CDR3 is TGCAGCGTTGAAACAGGTAGTAACAATGAGCAGTTCTTC.

This chain uses TRBV19 with TRBJ2-3; no clear D gene. V was cut by 3 bases and J by 4 bases, with 14 bases left in between. Germline assignment: CDR1 LNHDA and CDR2 SQIVND (reference sequence). The length of the CDR3 is 15 residues. CDR3: CASSMQPQTPDTQYF. CDR3 sequence (DNA): TGTGCCAGTAGTATGCAGCCACAGACCCCAGATACGCAGTATTTT. Drawing the rest from reference TRBV19 and TRBJ2-3, the complete variable domain is DGGITQSPKYLFRKEGQNVTLSCEQNLNHDAMYWYRQDPGQGLRLIYYSQIVNDFQKGDIAEGYSVSREKKESFPLTVTSAQKNPTAFYLCASSMQPQTPDTQYFGPGTRLTVL.

A few counts support this clone. This sequence joins TRBV7-2 and TRBJ1-2; the D gene is possibly TRBD1 (6 bases). The V gene's germline CDR1 is SGHTA and CDR2 FQGNSA. Trimming left V 5 bases short and J 10 bases short, with 14 bases between. The CDR3 is 12 amino acids. This chain's CDR3 is CASSQLRDTYTF. CDR3 DNA sequence: TGTGCCAGCAGCCAGCTCCGGGACACCTACACCTTC.

The chain has TRBV2 and TRBJ2-2, with a possible D match to TRBD1 (6 bases). The CDR3 contains 16 residues. V lost 9 bases and J lost 8, with 25 bases in between. The germline CDR1 and CDR2 sequences are SNHLY and FYNNEI. Here the CDR3 DNA reads TGTGCCAGTTCGTCACAGGGAAACTGGGTTGGGGGGGAGCTGTTTTTT. Encoded protein: CASSSQGNWVGGELFF.

The chain's CDR3 is CASSAGGYSYEQYF. The CDR3 DNA sequence: TGTGCCAGCAGTGCGGGGGGGTACTCCTACGAGCAGTACTTC. The rearrangement links TRBV2 to TRBJ2-7; 8 bases are shared with TRBD2. J lost 0 bases, V lost 4 bases, and 2 bases had no gene match. Germline V CDR1 and CDR2: SNHLY, FYNNEI. The CDR3 totals 14 residues.

V and J are TRBV19 and TRBJ2-3, with TRBD2 identical over 10 bases. The CDR3 sequence is 15 residues long. After removal of 7 bases from V and 5 bases from J, the junction contained 9 bases not matched to a gene. Germline lookup yields CDR1 LNHDA and CDR2 SQIVND (reference sequence). The CDR3 loop reads CASKRSGGAVDTQYF. The CDR3 DNA follows: TGTGCCAGTAAGCGGAGCGGGGGGGCCGTAGATACGCAGTATTTT.

A single count supports this clone. V usage is TRBV10-1 and J usage is TRBJ1-1, with 7 positions matching TRBD1. The V segment lost 3 bases and the J segment 8 bases; nucleotides outside the gene matches: 6. Germline assignment: CDR1 WNHNN and CDR2 SYGVQD (reference sequence). The CDR3 length is 13 residues. CDR3 in amino acids: CASSDPGQREAFF. CDR3 nucleotides: TGCGCCAGCAGTGACCCGGGACAGCGGGAAGCTTTCTTT.

The rearrangement joins TRBV5-8 to TRBJ2-7; D possibly matches TRBD1 or TRBD2 (5 bases each). The CDR3 is made up of 14 amino acids. Deletions cut 0 bases from V and 0 bases from J, with 7 bases between. The germline CDR1 and CDR2 sequences are SGHTS and YDEGEE. The CDR3 sequence is CASSLGDGSYEQYF. In nucleotides, the CDR3 is TGTGCCAGCAGCTTGGGGGACGGCTCCTACGAGCAGTACTTC.

This clone came up once. This chain links TRBV5-1 with TRBJ1-4, with D maybe TRBD1 (6 bases). The V gene's germline CDR1 is SGHRS and CDR2 YFSETQ. V lost 2 bases and J lost 5, with 13 bases in between. The CDR3 length is 15 residues. This CDR3 reads CASSFQGQTNEKLFF. DNA of the CDR3: TGCGCCAGCAGCTTCCAGGGACAAACAAATGAAAAACTGTTTTTT.

This clone has more than one count but fewer than ten. The rearrangement joins TRBV6-5 to TRBJ1-3; maybe TRBD1 (6 bases). V dropped 6 bases and J dropped 4 bases, with 7 bases sitting between them. CDR1 and CDR2 (germline): MNHEY, SVGAGI. CDR3 size: 12 residues. CDR3 amino acids: CASRGQGNTIYF. CDR3 bases: TGTGCCAGCAGAGGACAGGGAAACACCATATATTTT.

This clone was recorded a few times. This chain links TRBV28 with TRBJ1-5; TRBD1 might be the D (5 bases). CDR3 length: 15 residues. Trimming took 2 bases from V and 2 from J, leaving 10 bases between them. Germline lookup yields CDR1 MDHEN and CDR2 SYDVKM. The CDR3 DNA follows: TGTGCCAGCAGTTTAACAGGAAGAGGCAATCAGCCCCAGCATTTT. This encodes CASSLTGRGNQPQHF.

This chain connects TRBV5-5 to TRBJ1-4; D is uncertain. The CDR3 length is 15 residues. The V gene's germline CDR1 is SGHKS and CDR2 YYEKEE (reference sequence). The ends were cut back, 2 bases at V and 2 bases at J, with 10 bases in the middle. The CDR3 nucleotides read TGTGCCAGCAGCTTTCGGAGGGAGACTAATGAAAAACTGTTTTTT. Protein sequence: CASSFRRETNEKLFF. Supplemented by reference TRBV5-5 and TRBJ1-4, the full variable domain reads DAGVTQSPTHLIKTRGQQVTLRCSPISGHKSVSWYQQVLGQGPQFIFQYYEKEERGRGNFPDRFSARQFPNYSSELNVNALLLGDSALYLCASSFRRETNEKLFFGSGTQLSVL.

V usage is TRBV15 and J usage is TRBJ1-5; perhaps TRBD1 as D (6 bases). Germline CDR1 reads LNHNV; CDR2 reads YYDKDF (reference sequence). V was cut by 6 bases and J by 4 bases, with 19 bases left in between. The CDR3 sequence is 16 residues long. CDR3 coding DNA: TGTGCCACCAGGGGGCCGGCGGGGGGGCGGAATCAGCCCCAGCATTTT. Translating it yields CATRGPAGGRNQPQHF.

The sample holds a few counts of this clone. V usage is TRBV27 and J usage is TRBJ1-1, with 9 nucleotides matching TRBD1. Germline V lookup: CDR1 MNHEY, CDR2 SMNVEV (reference sequence). V was pared by 6 bases and J by 1 base, with 18 bases of the junction left unmatched. The CDR3 runs 19 residues. CDR3 nucleotide sequence: TGTGCCAGCAGGCAAACCGGCGGGACAGGGAAAATTCCGAACACTGAAGCTTTCTTT. Its translation is CASRQTGGTGKIPNTEAFF.